This TCR beta chain appears in the sequencing data of a study of T-cell memory formation after mild COVID-19. Study context: TCR clustering was largely donor specific. The study, taken as a whole, reports: Those CD4+ clones that contracted were mainly in CM and EM (CD8+ ones in EMRA).

This clonotype was observed a few times. Its specificity is not known. TCRdb used MiXCR to reprocess the 5' RACE reads, holding one entry per CDR3 protein. The sample contains about 560,000 distinct CDR3 sequences, about 20% of which appear only once. V dropped 8 bases and J dropped 2 bases, with 20 bases sitting between them. This CDR3 spans 16 amino acids. Germline V gene data show CDR1 as LGHDT and CDR2 as YNNKEL (reference sequence). The sequenced sample consisted of PBMCs or a T cell subset sorted from them (not recorded which). The chain employs TRBV3-1 and TRBJ2-3; perhaps TRBD2 as D (6 bases). The TCR comes from an adult woman who had mild COVID-19 (a few samples of this study predate the infection). Cell type and time point are not known. CDR3 nucleotides: TGTGCCAGCGGAGGGGCGGGCCGTACGGACACAGATACGCAGTATTTT. Its translation: CASGGAGRTDTDTQYF.